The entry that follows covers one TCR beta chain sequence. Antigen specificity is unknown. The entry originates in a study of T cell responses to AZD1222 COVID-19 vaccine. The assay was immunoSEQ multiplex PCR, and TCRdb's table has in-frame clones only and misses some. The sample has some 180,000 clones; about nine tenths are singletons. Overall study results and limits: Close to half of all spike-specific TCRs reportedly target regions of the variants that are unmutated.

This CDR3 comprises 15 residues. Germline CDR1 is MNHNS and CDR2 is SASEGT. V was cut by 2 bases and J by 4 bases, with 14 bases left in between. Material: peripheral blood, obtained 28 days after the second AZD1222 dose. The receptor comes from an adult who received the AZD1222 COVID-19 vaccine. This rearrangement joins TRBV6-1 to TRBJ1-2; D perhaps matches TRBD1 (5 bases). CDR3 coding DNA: TGTGCCAGCAGTGAAACCATAGGCAGGGCCTATGGCTACACCTTC. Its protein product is CASSETIGRAYGYTF.